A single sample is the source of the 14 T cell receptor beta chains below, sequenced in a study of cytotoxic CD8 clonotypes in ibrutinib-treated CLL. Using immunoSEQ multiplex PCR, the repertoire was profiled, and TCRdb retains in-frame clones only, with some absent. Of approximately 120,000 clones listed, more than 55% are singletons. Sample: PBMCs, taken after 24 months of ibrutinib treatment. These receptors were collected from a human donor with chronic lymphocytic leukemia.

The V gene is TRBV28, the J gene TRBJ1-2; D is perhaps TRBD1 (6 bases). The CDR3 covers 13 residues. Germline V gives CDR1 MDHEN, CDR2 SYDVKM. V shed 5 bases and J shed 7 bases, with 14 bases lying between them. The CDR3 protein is CASSTPGQFGYTF. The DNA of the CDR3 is TGTGCCAGCAGTACCCCAGGACAGTTTGGCTACACCTTC.

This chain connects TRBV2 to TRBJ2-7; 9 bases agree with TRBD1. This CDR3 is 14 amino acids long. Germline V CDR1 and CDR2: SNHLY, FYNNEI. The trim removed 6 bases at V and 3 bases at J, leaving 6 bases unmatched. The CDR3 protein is CASRPPGQGYEQYF. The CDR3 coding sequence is TGTGCCAGCAGGCCCCCGGGACAGGGCTACGAGCAGTACTTC.

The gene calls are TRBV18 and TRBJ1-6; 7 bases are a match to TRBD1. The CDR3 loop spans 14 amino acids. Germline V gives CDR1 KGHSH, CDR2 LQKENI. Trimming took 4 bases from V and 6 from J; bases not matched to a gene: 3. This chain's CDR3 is CASSLRGFNSPLHF. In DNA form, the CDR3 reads TGTGCCAGCTCACTCAGGGGGTTTAATTCACCCCTCCACTTT.

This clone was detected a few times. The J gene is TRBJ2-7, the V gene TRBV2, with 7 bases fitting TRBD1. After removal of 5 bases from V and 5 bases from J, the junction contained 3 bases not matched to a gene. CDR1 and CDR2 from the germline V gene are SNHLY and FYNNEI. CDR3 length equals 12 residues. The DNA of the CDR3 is TGTGCCAGCAGTAGGGACAGAAACGAGCAGTACTTC. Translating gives CASSRDRNEQYF.

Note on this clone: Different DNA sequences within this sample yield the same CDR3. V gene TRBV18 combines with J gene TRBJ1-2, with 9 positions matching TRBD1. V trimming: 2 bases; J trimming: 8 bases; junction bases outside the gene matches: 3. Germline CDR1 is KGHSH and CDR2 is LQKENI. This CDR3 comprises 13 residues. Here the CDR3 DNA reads TGTGCCAGCTCACCAGGGACAGGGTTCGGCTACACCTTC. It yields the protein CASSPGTGFGYTF.

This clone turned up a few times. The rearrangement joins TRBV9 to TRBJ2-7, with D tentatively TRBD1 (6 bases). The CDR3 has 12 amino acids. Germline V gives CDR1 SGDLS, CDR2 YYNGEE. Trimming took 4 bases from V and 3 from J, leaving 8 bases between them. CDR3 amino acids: CASSKQGYEQYF. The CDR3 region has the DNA TGTGCCAGCAGCAAACAGGGCTACGAGCAGTACTTC.

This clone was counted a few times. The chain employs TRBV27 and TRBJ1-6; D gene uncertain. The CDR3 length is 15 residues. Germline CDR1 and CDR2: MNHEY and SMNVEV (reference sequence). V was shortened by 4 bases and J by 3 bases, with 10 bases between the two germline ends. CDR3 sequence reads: CASSSRRNYNSPLHF. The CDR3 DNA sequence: TGTGCCAGCAGTTCACGACGGAACTATAATTCACCCCTCCACTTT.

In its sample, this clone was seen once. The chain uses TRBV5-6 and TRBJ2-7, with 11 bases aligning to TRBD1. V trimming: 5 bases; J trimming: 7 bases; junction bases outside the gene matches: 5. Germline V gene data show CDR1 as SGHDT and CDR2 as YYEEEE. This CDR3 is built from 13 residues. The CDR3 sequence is CASSGQGAREQYF. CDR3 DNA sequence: TGTGCCAGCAGTGGACAGGGGGCCAGAGAGCAGTACTTC. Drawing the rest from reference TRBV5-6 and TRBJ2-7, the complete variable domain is DAGVTQSPTHLIKTRGQQVTLRCSPKSGHDTVSWYQQALGQGPQFIFQYYEEEERQRGNFPDRFSGHQFPNYSSELNVNALLLGDSALYLCASSGQGAREQYFGPGTRLTVT.

Here the CDR3 reads CASSIGGGDTGELFF. CDR3 coding DNA: TGTGCCAGTAGTATAGGGGGAGGTGACACCGGGGAGCTGTTTTTT. The chain has TRBV19 and TRBJ2-2; a possible D gene is TRBD2 (6 bases). The CDR3 loop spans 15 amino acids. The V end lost 1 base, the J end lost 3 bases, and 9 bases lay between the germline ends. Germline values: CDR1 LNHDA, CDR2 SQIVND (reference sequence).

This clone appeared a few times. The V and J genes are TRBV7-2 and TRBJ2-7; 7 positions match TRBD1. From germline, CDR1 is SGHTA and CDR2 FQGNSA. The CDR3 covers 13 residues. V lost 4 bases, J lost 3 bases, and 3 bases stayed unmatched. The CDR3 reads CASSSAGGYEQYF. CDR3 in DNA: TGTGCCAGCAGCTCAGCAGGGGGCTACGAGCAGTACTTC.

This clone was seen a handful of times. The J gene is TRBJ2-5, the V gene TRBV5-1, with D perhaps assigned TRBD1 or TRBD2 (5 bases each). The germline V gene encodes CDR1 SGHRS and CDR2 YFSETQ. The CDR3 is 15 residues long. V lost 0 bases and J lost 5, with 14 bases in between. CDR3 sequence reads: CASSLAGTYGETQYF. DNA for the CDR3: TGCGCCAGCAGCTTGGCCGGGACCTACGGGGAGACCCAGTACTTC.

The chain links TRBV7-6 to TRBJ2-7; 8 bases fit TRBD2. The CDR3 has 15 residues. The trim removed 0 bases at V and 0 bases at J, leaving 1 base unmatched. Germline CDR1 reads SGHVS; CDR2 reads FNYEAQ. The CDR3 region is CASSLAAGASYEQYF. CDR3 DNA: TGTGCCAGCAGCTTAGCAGCGGGGGCCTCCTACGAGCAGTACTTC. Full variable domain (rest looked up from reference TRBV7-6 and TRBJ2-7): GAGVSQSPRYKVTKRGQDVALRCDPISGHVSLYWYRQALGQGPEFLTYFNYEAQQDKSGLPNDRFSAERPEGSISTLTIQRTEQRDSAMYRCASSLAAGASYEQYFGPGTRLTVT.

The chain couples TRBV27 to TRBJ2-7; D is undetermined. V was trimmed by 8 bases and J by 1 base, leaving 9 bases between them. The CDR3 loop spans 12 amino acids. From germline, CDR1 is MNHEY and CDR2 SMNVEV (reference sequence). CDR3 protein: CASGGSSYEQYF. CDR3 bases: TGTGCCAGCGGCGGCAGTTCCTACGAGCAGTACTTC.

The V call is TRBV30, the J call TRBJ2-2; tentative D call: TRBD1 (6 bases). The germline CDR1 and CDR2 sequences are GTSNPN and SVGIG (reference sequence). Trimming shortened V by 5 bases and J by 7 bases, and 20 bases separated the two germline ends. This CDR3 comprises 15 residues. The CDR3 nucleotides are TGTGCCTGGGCAATACAGGGCGCCCAGGACGGGGAGCTGTTTTTT. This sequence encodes CAWAIQGAQDGELFF.